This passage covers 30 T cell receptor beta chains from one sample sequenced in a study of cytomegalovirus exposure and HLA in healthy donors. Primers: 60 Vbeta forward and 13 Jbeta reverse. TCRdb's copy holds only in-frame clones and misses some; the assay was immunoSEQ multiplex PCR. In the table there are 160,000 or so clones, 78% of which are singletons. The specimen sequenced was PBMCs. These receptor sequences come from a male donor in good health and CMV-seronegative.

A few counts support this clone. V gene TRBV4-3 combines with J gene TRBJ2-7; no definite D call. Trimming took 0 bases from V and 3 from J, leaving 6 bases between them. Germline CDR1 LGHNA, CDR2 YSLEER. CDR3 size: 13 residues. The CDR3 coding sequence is TGCGCCAGCAGCCAAGAAACTTTCTACGAGCAGTACTTC. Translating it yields CASSQETFYEQYF.

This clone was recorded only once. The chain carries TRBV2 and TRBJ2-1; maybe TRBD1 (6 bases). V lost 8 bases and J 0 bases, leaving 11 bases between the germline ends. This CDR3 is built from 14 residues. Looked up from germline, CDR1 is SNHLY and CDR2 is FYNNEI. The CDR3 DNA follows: TGTGCCAGCGGACCGGACAGCTCCTACAATGAGCAGTTCTTC. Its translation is CASGPDSSYNEQFF.

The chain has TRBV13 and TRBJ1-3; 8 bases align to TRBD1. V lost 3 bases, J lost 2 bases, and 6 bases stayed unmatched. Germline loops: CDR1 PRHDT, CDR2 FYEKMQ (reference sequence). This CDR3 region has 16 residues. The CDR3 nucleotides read TGTGCCAGCAGCTTTTCCAGGACAGGGACTGGAAACACCATATATTTT. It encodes CASSFSRTGTGNTIYF.

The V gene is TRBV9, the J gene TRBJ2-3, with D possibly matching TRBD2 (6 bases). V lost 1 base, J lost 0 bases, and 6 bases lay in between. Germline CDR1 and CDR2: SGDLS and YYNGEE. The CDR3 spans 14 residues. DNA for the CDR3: TGTGCCAGCAGCGTAAGCGGGAGCACAGATACGCAGTATTTT. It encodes CASSVSGSTDTQYF.

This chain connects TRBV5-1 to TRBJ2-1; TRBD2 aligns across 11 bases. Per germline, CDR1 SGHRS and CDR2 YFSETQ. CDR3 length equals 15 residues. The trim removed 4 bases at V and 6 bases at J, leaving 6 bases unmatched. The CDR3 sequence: CASSVTSGSGNEQFF. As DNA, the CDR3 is TGCGCCAGCAGCGTTACTAGCGGGAGTGGCAATGAGCAGTTCTTC.

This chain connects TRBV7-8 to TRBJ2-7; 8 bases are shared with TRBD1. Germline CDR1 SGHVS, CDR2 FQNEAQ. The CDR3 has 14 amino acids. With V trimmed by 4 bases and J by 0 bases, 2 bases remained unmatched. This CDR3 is CASSWDRTSYEQYF. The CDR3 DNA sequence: TGTGCCAGCAGCTGGGACAGGACCTCCTACGAGCAGTACTTC.

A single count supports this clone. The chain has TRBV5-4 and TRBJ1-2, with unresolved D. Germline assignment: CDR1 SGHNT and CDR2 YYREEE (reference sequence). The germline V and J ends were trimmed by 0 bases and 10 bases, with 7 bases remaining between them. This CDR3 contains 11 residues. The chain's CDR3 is CASSLGRDYTF. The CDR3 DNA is TGTGCCAGCAGCTTGGGGCGGGACTACACCTTC.

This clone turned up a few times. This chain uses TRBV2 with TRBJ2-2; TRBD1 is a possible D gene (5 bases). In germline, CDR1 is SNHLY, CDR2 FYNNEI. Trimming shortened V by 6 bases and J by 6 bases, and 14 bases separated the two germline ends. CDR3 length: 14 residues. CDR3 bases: TGTGCCAGCAGACCCCTAGGGGAAGCCGGGGAGCTGTTTTTT. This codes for CASRPLGEAGELFF. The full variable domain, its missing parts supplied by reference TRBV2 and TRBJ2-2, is EPEVTQTPSHQVTQMGQEVILRCVPISNHLYFYWYRQILGQKVEFLVSFYNNEISEKSEIFDDQFSVERPDGSNFTLKIRSTKLEDSAMYFCASRPLGEAGELFFGEGSRLTVL.

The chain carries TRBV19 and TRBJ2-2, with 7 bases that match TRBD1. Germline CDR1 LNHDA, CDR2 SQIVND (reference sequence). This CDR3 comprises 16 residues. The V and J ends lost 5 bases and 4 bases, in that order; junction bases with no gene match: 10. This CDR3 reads CASSLKDRSPTGELFF. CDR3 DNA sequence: TGTGCCAGTAGTCTCAAGGACAGGTCCCCCACCGGGGAGCTGTTTTTT.

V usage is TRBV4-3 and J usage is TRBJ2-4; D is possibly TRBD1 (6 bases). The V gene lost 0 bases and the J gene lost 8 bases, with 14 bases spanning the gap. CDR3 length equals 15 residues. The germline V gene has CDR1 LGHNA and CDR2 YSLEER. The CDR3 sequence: CASSQDSSGADIQYF. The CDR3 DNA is TGCGCCAGCAGCCAAGATTCGTCAGGGGCAGACATTCAGTACTTC.

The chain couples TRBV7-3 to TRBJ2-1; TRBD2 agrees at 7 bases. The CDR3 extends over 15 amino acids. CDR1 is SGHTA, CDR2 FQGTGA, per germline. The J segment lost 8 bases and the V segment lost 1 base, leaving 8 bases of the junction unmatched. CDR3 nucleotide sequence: TGTGCCAGCAGCTTAAATAAGCGGGGCCTGGATGAGCAGTTCTTC. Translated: CASSLNKRGLDEQFF.

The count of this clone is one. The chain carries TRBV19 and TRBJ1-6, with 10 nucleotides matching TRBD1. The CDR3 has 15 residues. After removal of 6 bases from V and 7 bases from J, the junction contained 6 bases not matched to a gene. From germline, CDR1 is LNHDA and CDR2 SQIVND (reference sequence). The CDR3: CASSQRQGANSPLHF. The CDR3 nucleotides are TGTGCCAGTAGCCAAAGACAGGGGGCCAATTCACCCCTCCACTTT.

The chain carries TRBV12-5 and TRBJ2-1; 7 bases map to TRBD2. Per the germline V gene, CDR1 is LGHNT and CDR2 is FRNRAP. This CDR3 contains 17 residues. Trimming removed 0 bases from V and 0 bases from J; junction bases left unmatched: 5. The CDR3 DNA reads TGTGCTAGTGGTTTGGTACTTGGGAGGGGCTCCTACAATGAGCAGTTCTTC. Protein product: CASGLVLGRGSYNEQFF.

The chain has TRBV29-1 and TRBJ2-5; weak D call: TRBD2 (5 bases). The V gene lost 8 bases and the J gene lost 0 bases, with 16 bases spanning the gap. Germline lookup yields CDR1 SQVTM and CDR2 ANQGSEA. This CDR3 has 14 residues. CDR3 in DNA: TGCAGCACCAATTCGGAGGTGTACCAAGAGACCCAGTACTTC. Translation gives CSTNSEVYQETQYF.

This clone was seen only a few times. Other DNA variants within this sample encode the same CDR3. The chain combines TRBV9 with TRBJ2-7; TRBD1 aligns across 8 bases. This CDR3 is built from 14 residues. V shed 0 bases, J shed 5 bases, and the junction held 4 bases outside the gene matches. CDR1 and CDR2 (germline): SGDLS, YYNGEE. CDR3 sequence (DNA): TGTGCCAGCAGCGTAGCGTACAGGGGGGACGAGCAGTACTTC. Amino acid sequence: CASSVAYRGDEQYF.

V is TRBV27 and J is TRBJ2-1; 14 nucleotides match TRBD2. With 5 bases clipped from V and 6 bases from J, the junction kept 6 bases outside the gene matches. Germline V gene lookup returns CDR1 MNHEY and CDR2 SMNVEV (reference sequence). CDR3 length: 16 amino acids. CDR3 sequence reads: CASSPWGTSGSNEQFF. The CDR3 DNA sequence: TGTGCCAGCAGTCCTTGGGGGACTAGCGGGAGCAATGAGCAGTTCTTC.

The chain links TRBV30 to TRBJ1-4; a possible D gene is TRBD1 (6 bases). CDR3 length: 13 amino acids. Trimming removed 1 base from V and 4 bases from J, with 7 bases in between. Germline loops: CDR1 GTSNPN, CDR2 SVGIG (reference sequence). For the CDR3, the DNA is TGTGCCTGGAGTGAAGGGGGTAATGAAAAACTGTTTTTT. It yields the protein CAWSEGGNEKLFF.

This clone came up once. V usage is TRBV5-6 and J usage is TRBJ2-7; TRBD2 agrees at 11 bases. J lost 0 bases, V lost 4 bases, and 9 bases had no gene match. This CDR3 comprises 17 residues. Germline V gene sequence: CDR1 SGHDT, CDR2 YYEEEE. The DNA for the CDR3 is TGTGCCAGCAGCCCGCCGGGACTAGCGGTAGACTCCTACGAGCAGTACTTC. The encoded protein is CASSPPGLAVDSYEQYF.

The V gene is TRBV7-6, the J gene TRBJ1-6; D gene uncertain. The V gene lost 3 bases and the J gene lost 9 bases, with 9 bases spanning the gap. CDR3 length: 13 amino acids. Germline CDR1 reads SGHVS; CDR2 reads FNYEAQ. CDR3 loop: CASSFQEGSPLHF. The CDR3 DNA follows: TGTGCCAGCAGCTTTCAAGAGGGTTCACCCCTCCACTTT.

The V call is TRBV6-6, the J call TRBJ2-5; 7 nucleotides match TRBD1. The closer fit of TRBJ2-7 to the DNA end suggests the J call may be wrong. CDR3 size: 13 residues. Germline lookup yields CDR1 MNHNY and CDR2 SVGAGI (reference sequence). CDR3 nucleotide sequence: TGTGCCAGCCTCGGGGACAGCTCCTACGAGCAGTACTTC. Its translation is CASLGDSSYEQYF.

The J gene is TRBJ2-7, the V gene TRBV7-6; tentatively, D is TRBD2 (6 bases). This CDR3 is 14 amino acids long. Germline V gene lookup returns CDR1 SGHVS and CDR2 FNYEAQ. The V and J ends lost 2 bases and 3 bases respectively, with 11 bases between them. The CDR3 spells CASSLLAISYEQYF. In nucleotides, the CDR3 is TGTGCCAGCAGCTTACTAGCGATAAGCTACGAGCAGTACTTC.

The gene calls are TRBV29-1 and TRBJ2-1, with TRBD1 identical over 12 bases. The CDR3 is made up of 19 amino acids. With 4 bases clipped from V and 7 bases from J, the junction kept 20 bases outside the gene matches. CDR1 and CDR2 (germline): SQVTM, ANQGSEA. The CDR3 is CSVAVLARSGDRGRNEQFF. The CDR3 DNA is TGCAGCGTTGCAGTCCTAGCGCGGTCAGGGGACAGGGGGCGAAATGAGCAGTTCTTC.

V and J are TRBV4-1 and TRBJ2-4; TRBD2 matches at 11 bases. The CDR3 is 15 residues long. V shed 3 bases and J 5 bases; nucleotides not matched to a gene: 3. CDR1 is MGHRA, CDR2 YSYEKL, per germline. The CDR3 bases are TGCGCCAGCAGCCACTCGGGACTAGCGGAAAACATTCAGTACTTC. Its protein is CASSHSGLAENIQYF.

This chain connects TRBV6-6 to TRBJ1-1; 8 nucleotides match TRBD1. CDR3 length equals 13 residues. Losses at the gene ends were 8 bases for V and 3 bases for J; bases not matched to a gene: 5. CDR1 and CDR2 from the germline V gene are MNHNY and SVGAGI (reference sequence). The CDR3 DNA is TGTGCCAGCGCAGGACAGGGATACACTGAAGCTTTCTTT. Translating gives CASAGQGYTEAFF.

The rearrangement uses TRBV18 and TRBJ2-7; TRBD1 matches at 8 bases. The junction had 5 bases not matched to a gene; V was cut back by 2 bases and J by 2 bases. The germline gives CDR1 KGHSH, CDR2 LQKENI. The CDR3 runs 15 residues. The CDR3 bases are TGTGCCAGCTCACCAGCCGGGACAGGCGCCTACGAGCAGTACTTC. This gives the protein CASSPAGTGAYEQYF.

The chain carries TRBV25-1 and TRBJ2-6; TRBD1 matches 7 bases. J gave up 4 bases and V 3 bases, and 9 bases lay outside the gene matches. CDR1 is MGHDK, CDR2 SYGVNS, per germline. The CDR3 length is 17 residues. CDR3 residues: CASSESTGFSGANVLTF. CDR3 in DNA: TGTGCCAGCAGTGAGTCGACAGGGTTTTCCGGGGCCAACGTCCTGACTTTC.

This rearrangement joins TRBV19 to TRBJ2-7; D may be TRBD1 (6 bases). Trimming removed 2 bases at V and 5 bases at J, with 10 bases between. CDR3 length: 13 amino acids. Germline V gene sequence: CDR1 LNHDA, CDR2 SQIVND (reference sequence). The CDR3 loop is CASSIQGINEQYF. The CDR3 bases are TGTGCCAGTAGTATACAGGGGATCAACGAGCAGTACTTC.

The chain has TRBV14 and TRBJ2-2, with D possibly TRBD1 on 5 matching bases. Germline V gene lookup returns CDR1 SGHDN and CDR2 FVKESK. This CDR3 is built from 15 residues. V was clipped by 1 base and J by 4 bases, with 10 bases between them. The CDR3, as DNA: TGTGCCAGCAGCCAAGCGACAGTCTTCACCGGGGAGCTGTTTTTT. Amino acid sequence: CASSQATVFTGELFF.

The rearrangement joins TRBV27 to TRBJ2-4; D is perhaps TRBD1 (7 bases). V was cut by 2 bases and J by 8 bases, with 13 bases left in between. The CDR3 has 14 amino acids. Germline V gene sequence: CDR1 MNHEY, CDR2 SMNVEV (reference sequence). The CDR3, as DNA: TGTGCCAGCAGTTTAGAAGGCAGGGGGGACATTCAGTACTTC. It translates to CASSLEGRGDIQYF.

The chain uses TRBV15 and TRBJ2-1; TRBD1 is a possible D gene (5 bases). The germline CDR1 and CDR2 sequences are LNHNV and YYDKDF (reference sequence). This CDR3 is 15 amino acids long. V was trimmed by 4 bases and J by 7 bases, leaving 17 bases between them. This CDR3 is CATSISSRAANEQFF. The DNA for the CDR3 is TGTGCCACCAGCATCAGTAGCAGGGCGGCGAATGAGCAGTTCTTC.